This entry features one TCR beta chain sequence. Its antigen is currently unknown. Specified time point: cycle 4 day 1 (C4D1), after more than five weeks of nivolumab. Every patient relapsed after autologous stem cell transplantation, and brentuximab vedotin exposure varied. CDR1 is SQVTM and CDR2 is ANQGSEA in the germline V gene. This CDR3 comprises 12 residues. Trimming pared 6 bases from V and 1 base from J, leaving 9 bases between. Here immunoSEQ multiplex PCR was the method, and the copy in TCRdb shows in-frame clones only, minus some. The table lists around 7,300 clones, 70% to 90% of them singletons. The entry originates in a study of PD-1 blockade in classical Hodgkin lymphoma. Findings of the study overall: Patients starting nivolumab less than 1 year after ASCT had lower diversity and were excluded from later analyses.

The TCR comes from a human donor with classical Hodgkin lymphoma. The sequencing used peripheral blood mononuclear cells (PBMCs), collected before the fourth cycle of nivolumab. The chain recombines TRBV29-1 with TRBJ1-1; a weak D match, TRBD1 (5 bases). The CDR3 bases are TGCAGCGTCCGCGGGGGGAACACTGAAGCTTTCTTT. It translates to CSVRGGNTEAFF.